Listed below are T cell receptor beta chains from one sample, sequenced in a study of T cells in Graves' hyperthyroidism and ophthalmopathy. TCRdb ran MiXCR on the multiplex PCR reads and lists one entry per CDR3 protein. This sample has around 800,000 distinct CDR3 sequences, with over 35% found just once. The sequenced material came from blood. Source of these receptors: a man in his late teens or twenties with Graves' hyperthyroidism. CDR3s include the opening cysteine and the closing phenylalanine or tryptophan. The order of the fields is J gene, clone size, D gene, V gene, CDR3 DNA, CDR3 protein. A D gene is named only where the DNA matches it firmly. Clone size appears in some rows only: once, few, many, or a class for an expanded clone.

j_gene: TRBJ1-2; abundance: many; d_gene: -; v_gene: TRBV7-9; CDR3nt: TGTGCCAGCAGCTTAGCGGGACGGGGATATGGCTACACCTTC; CDR3aa: CASSLAGRGYGYTF
j_gene: TRBJ1-4; abundance: -; d_gene: TRBD1; v_gene: TRBV12-3/TRBV12-4; CDR3nt: TGTGCCAGCAGTTTAAGACAGGGGCCTGAAAAACTGTTTTTT; CDR3aa: CASSLRQGPEKLFF
j_gene: TRBJ2-6; abundance: many; d_gene: TRBD2; v_gene: TRBV7-2; CDR3nt: TGTGCCAGCAGCCCACGGGAAGCGGGATTACTCAACGTCCTGACTTTC; CDR3aa: CASSPREAGLLNVLTF
j_gene: TRBJ2-7; abundance: -; d_gene: TRBD2; v_gene: TRBV7-8; CDR3nt: TGTGCCAGCTCACCCACTAGCGCAAATCCCTACGAGCAGTACTTC; CDR3aa: CASSPTSANPYEQYF
j_gene: TRBJ2-7; abundance: few; d_gene: TRBD1; v_gene: TRBV4-1; CDR3nt: TGCGCCAGCAGCCAAGTCTCCGGGACAGGGTACGAGCAGTACTTC; CDR3aa: CASSQVSGTGYEQYF
j_gene: TRBJ1-5; abundance: -; d_gene: -; v_gene: TRBV3-1; CDR3nt: TGTGCCAGCAGCCAAGGGCCGGATTTCAATCAGCCCCAGCATTTT; CDR3aa: CASSQGPDFNQPQHF
j_gene: TRBJ1-1; abundance: many; d_gene: -; v_gene: TRBV15; CDR3nt: TGTGCCACCAGCAGAGATCGGGGGGCCGTCACTGAAGCTTTCTTT; CDR3aa: CATSRDRGAVTEAFF
j_gene: TRBJ2-7; abundance: -; d_gene: -; v_gene: TRBV11-2; CDR3nt: TGTGCCAGCAGTCCCCACGGAGGATTCGGCTACGAGCAGTACTTC; CDR3aa: CASSPHGGFGYEQYF
j_gene: TRBJ1-1; abundance: few; d_gene: TRBD1; v_gene: TRBV6-5; CDR3nt: TGTGCCAGCAGTCGGACAGGGGATGAAGCTTTCTTT; CDR3aa: CASSRTGDEAFF
j_gene: TRBJ1-1; abundance: -; d_gene: -; v_gene: TRBV29-1; CDR3nt: TGCAGCTTATCCCCCCTGGGGGGCGAGACTGAAGCTTTCTTT; CDR3aa: CSLSPLGGETEAFF
j_gene: TRBJ2-6; abundance: -; d_gene: -; v_gene: TRBV4-1; CDR3nt: TGCGCCAGCAGCCGTCAGTGGGGCGGGAACACTGGGGCCAACGTCCTGACTTTC; CDR3aa: CASSRQWGGNTGANVLTF
j_gene: TRBJ2-5; abundance: -; d_gene: -; v_gene: TRBV5-6; CDR3nt: TGTGCCAGCAGCTTGCGGGGGGCGTGGGAGACCCAGTACTTC; CDR3aa: CASSLRGAWETQYF
j_gene: TRBJ2-6; abundance: -; d_gene: -; v_gene: TRBV12-3/TRBV12-4; CDR3nt: TGTGCCAGCAGTTTAAGTAGCGTCCTGACTTTC; CDR3aa: CASSLSSVLTF
j_gene: TRBJ2-5; abundance: -; d_gene: -; v_gene: TRBV29-1; CDR3nt: TGCAGCGCCGGGGAAAGGAGTCAGCCCCAGTACTTC; CDR3aa: CSAGERSQPQYF
j_gene: TRBJ2-2; abundance: -; d_gene: TRBD1; v_gene: TRBV20-1; CDR3nt: TGCAGTGCTAGTGCAGGACAGGGTGTTACCGGGGAGCTGTTTTTT; CDR3aa: CSASAGQGVTGELFF
j_gene: TRBJ2-7; abundance: -; d_gene: TRBD2; v_gene: TRBV9; CDR3nt: TGTGCCAGCAGCCCTCCGACAGTGCGGACTAGCGCCTACGAGCAGTACTTC; CDR3aa: CASSPPTVRTSAYEQYF
j_gene: TRBJ2-2; abundance: -; d_gene: TRBD2; v_gene: TRBV11-1; CDR3nt: TGTGCCAGCAGCATTAGCGGGGGCGTAATCACCGGGGAGCTGTTTTTT; CDR3aa: CASSISGGVITGELFF
j_gene: TRBJ1-5; abundance: -; d_gene: -; v_gene: TRBV5-1; CDR3nt: TGCGCCAGCAAAGCAGGGCAGTGGAATCAGCCCCAGCATTTT; CDR3aa: CASKAGQWNQPQHF
j_gene: TRBJ1-1; abundance: many; d_gene: -; v_gene: TRBV2; CDR3nt: TGTGCCAGCAGTGACCCCAGGGAGAGGTCGGACACTGAAGCTTTCTTT; CDR3aa: CASSDPRERSDTEAFF
j_gene: TRBJ1-1; abundance: -; d_gene: -; v_gene: TRBV7-2; CDR3nt: TGTGCCAGCAGCCAAGGAGGGGCCCCTGAAGCTTTCTTT; CDR3aa: CASSQGGAPEAFF
j_gene: TRBJ2-1; abundance: -; d_gene: TRBD1; v_gene: TRBV7-2; CDR3nt: TGTGCCAGCCAGACAGGGATTGAGCAGTTCTTC; CDR3aa: CASQTGIEQFF
j_gene: TRBJ1-1; abundance: -; d_gene: -; v_gene: TRBV7-9; CDR3nt: TGTGCCAGCAGCCCTTCGCGGGTGGGCACTGAAGCTTTCTTT; CDR3aa: CASSPSRVGTEAFF
j_gene: TRBJ2-7; abundance: -; d_gene: -; v_gene: TRBV29-1; CDR3nt: TGCAGCGTTAGAGATCCAGACTACGAGCAGTACTTC; CDR3aa: CSVRDPDYEQYF